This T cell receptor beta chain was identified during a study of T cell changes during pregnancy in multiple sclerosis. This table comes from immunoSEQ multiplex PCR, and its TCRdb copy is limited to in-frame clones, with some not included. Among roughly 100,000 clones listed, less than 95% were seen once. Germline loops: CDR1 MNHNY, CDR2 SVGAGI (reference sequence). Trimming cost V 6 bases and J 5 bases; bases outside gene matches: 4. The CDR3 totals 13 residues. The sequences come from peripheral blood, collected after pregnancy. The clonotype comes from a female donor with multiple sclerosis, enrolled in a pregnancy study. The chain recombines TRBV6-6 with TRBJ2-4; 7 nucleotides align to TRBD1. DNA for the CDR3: TGTGCCAGCAGCCGGGACAGCGAAAACATTCAGTACTTC. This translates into CASSRDSENIQYF.